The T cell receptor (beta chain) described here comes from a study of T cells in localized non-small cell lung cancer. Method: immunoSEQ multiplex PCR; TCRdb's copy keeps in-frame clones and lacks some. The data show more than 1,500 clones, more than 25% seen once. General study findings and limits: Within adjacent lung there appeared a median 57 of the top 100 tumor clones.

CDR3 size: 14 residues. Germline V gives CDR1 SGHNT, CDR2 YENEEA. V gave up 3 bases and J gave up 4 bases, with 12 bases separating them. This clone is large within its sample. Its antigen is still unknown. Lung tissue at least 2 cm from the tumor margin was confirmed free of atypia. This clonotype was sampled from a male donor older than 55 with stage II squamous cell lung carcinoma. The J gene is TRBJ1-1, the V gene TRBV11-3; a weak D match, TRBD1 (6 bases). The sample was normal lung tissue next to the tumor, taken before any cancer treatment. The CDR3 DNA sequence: TGTGCCAGCAGCTTTCAGGGGCAGGGCACTGAAGCTTTCTTT. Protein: CASSFQGQGTEAFF.